The sequence of this T cell receptor beta chain was determined in a study of blood T cells in healthy people across ages. This clonotype came up many times. The length of the CDR3 is 18 residues. Trimming took 4 bases from V and 5 from J; bases not matched to a gene: 14. Germline V CDR1 and CDR2: LGHDT, YNNKEL (reference sequence). Next came a second PCR, run for about 7 to 12 cycles, which used a sample-barcoded 5' primer along with a J-beta primer mix. Via MiXCR, TCRdb re-called the 5' RACE reads, giving one row per CDR3 protein. This sample has around 1,000,000 distinct CDR3 sequences, with 20% to 25% found just once. Another study also made use of these data, one on T cells of mothers and their children.

The genes are TRBV3-1 and TRBJ2-5; 12 nucleotides agree with TRBD2. This TCR was recovered from a girl between 2 and 10 years old in good health. The sequenced sample was blood. CDR3 nucleotide sequence: TGTGCCAGCAGCCTCAAAGCCCCCGGGACTAGCGGGTGGGAGACCCAGTACTTC. Its translation: CASSLKAPGTSGWETQYF.